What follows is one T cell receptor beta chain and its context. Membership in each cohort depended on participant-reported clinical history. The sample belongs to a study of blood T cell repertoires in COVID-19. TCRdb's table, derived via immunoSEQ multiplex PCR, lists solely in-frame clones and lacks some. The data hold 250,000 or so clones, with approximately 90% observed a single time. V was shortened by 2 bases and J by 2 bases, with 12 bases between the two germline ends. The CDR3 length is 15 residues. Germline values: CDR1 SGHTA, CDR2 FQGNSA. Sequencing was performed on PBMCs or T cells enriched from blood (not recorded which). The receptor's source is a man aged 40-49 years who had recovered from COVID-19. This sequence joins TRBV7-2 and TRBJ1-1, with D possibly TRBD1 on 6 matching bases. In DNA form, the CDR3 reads TGTGCCAGCAGCTTAAGGTGGGGACACAACACTGAAGCTTTCTTT. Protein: CASSLRWGHNTEAFF.